This entry is about one TCR beta chain. This sample is drawn from a study of CD8 T cells in Susac syndrome. Reverse transcription of roughly 0.5 to 1 ug RNA was carried out with random hexamers. Amplification of TCR beta CDR3 used immunoSEQ multiplex PCR across 54 Vbeta and 13 Jbeta. TCRdb re-analysed the immunoSEQ multiplex PCR reads in MiXCR, keeping a single row per CDR3 protein. The sample includes 250,000 to 300,000 distinct CDR3 sequences, approximately 85% seen only once; the top ten take approximately 0.12%. CDR1 and CDR2 from the germline V gene are SGHTA and FQGTGA. There are 17 residues in the CDR3. The V end lost 3 bases, the J end lost 1 base, and 17 bases lay between the germline ends. Negative isolation yielded CD4+ and CD8+ T cells, and FACS enriched TEMRA cells.

This TCR came from a human donor with multiple sclerosis. Specimen: CD8+ T cells from PBMCs. The genes are TRBV7-3 and TRBJ2-3; the D gene could be TRBD1 or TRBD2 (5 bases each). This CDR3 reads CASSLVGEELGTDTQYF. The CDR3 bases are TGTGCCAGCAGCTTGGTGGGGGAAGAGTTGGGCACAGATACGCAGTATTTT.